The 16 T cell receptor beta chains below all came from one sample that was sequenced in a study of blood T cells in healthy people across ages. Through a sample-barcoded 5' primer and a J-beta primer mix, a second PCR was run for about 7 to 12 cycles. TCRdb itself ran the 5' RACE reads through MiXCR, one entry per CDR3 protein. The repertoire has 600,000 or so distinct CDR3 sequences, 40% to 55% of them found once; the top ten carry under 30%. Sequencing was performed on blood. The receptors stem from a man older than 75 in good health.

The chain carries TRBV7-3 and TRBJ2-3, with a weak D call TRBD1 (6 bases). Trimming stripped 5 bases from V and 6 bases from J, with 12 bases between. Germline V gene lookup returns CDR1 SGHTA and CDR2 FQGTGA. The CDR3 totals 13 residues. The CDR3 region has the DNA TGTGCCAGCAGCCAGGGACACCGGGATACGCAGTATTTT. The encoded protein is CASSQGHRDTQYF.

CDR3 bases: TGCAGCGTTGGAGTTGCAGGGGCGAACACTGAAGCTTTCTTT. Protein: CSVGVAGANTEAFF. The chain joins TRBV29-1 to TRBJ1-1, with TRBD1 as a possible D gene (6 bases). The length of the CDR3 is 14 residues. Germline V gene lookup returns CDR1 SQVTM and CDR2 ANQGSEA. V was trimmed by 4 bases and J by 1 base, leaving 13 bases between them. Full variable domain (remainder filled in from reference TRBV29-1 and TRBJ1-1): SAVISQKPSRDICQRGTSLTIQCQVDSQVTMMFWYRQQPGQSLTLIATANQGSEATYESGFVIDKFPISRPNLTFSTLTVSNMSPEDSSIYLCSVGVAGANTEAFFGQGTRLTVV.

CDR3 region: CASSFPNPLYEQYF. The CDR3 DNA sequence: TGTGCCAGCAGTTTCCCCAACCCTCTCTACGAGCAGTACTTC. V is TRBV6-2 or TRBV6-3 and J is TRBJ2-7; D unclear. Germline CDR1 is MNHEY and CDR2 is SVGEGT. The length of the CDR3 is 14 residues. The V end was cut by 4 bases, the J end by 3 bases, with 13 bases between.

This clonotype has only a few counts. CDR3 sequence: CSARDRQGWFF. The CDR3, as DNA: TGCAGTGCTAGAGACCGACAGGGTTGGTTCTTC. V usage is TRBV20-1 and J usage is TRBJ2-1, with 7 bases matching TRBD1. This CDR3 comprises 11 residues. The V segment lost 0 bases and the J segment 15 bases; nucleotides outside the gene matches: 5. The germline CDR1 and CDR2 sequences are DFQATT and SNEGSKA (reference sequence).

This clonotype came up a few times. This chain connects TRBV7-2 to TRBJ2-1; D gene ambiguous. There are 14 residues in the CDR3. Trimming left V 1 base short and J 7 bases short, with 11 bases between. The germline gives CDR1 SGHTA, CDR2 FQGNSA. The CDR3 DNA reads TGTGCCAGCAGCTTAGAAGCCAGACATAATGAGCAGTTCTTC. It is translated as CASSLEARHNEQFF.

The chain couples TRBV9 to TRBJ2-5; D gene unclear. Germline values: CDR1 SGDLS, CDR2 YYNGEE. The CDR3 loop spans 14 amino acids. Trimming took off 0 bases at V and 5 bases at J, with 11 bases between the two ends. CDR3 residues: CASSVATTWETQYF. The DNA of the CDR3 is TGTGCCAGCAGCGTAGCAACCACTTGGGAGACCCAGTACTTC.

Details on this clonotype: A read error may be the cause here, since a much bigger clone is one base away. The V call is TRBV6-6, the J call TRBJ1-5, with 9 bases lining up with TRBD1. Trimming cost V 6 bases and J 9 bases; bases outside gene matches: 9. CDR1 and CDR2 (germline): MNHNY, SVGAGI (reference sequence). The CDR3 loop spans 14 amino acids. The CDR3 DNA is TGTGCCAGCAGAAGGACAGGGGAGGATCGGCCCCAGCATTTT. This gives the protein CASRRTGEDRPQHF.

V is TRBV30 and J is TRBJ2-1; TRBD2 matches 7 bases. Germline V gives CDR1 GTSNPN, CDR2 SVGIG (reference sequence). This CDR3 has 15 residues. Germline trimming cut 4 bases from V and 1 base from J; bases unmatched to any gene: 7. The CDR3 sequence: CAWTHGLGSYNEQFF. CDR3 in DNA: TGTGCCTGGACTCACGGACTAGGGTCCTACAATGAGCAGTTCTTC.

This chain links TRBV4-2 with TRBJ2-7; a weak D match, TRBD2 (5 bases). The CDR3 spans 13 residues. Germline V gene sequence: CDR1 LGHNA, CDR2 YNFKEQ. V shed 6 bases and J shed 6 bases, with 15 bases lying between them. Written as DNA, the CDR3 is TGTGCCAGCAGGCCATCCGGGGAAAGCGAGCAGTACTTC. This codes for CASRPSGESEQYF.

V gene TRBV7-2 combines with J gene TRBJ2-7; the D gene is possibly TRBD2 (7 bases). The DNA matches TRBJ2-5 better at its end, which makes the J call doubtful. This CDR3 region has 12 residues. Per germline, CDR1 SGHTA and CDR2 FQGNSA. In DNA, the CDR3 is TGTGCCAGCGGTAGGGGGGGGAAGACCCAGTACTTC. Protein product: CASGRGGKTQYF.

The V and J genes are TRBV20-1 and TRBJ2-1, with 11 bases that match TRBD2. This CDR3 has 18 residues. Germline-derived CDR1 and CDR2 are DFQATT and SNEGSKA (reference sequence). V gave up 3 bases and J gave up 0 bases; unmatched junction bases: 10. This CDR3 is CSARDTSGGPVSYNEQFF. CDR3 coding DNA: TGCAGTGCTAGGGATACTAGCGGGGGTCCAGTCTCCTACAATGAGCAGTTCTTC.

This clonotype came up a few times. V and J are TRBV20-1 and TRBJ2-5; 8 bases match TRBD2. The CDR3 sequence is 15 residues long. CDR1 is DFQATT and CDR2 is SNEGSKA in the germline V gene (reference sequence). The trim removed 2 bases at V and 2 bases at J, leaving 7 bases unmatched. This chain's CDR3 is CSARWRSGGQETQYF. The CDR3 DNA follows: TGCAGTGCTAGATGGCGAAGCGGGGGACAAGAGACCCAGTACTTC.

This chain links TRBV29-1 with TRBJ1-2; TRBD1 matches 7 bases. The CDR3 consists of 14 residues. CDR1 is SQVTM and CDR2 is ANQGSEA in the germline V gene. V gave up 1 base and J gave up 1 base; unmatched junction bases: 3. Here the CDR3 reads CSVEGSGGNYGYTF. The CDR3 DNA reads as TGCAGCGTTGAAGGGTCAGGGGGTAACTATGGCTACACCTTC.

In its sample, this clonotype was seen a few times. The junction does not match germline at one end; this may be a read error. The chain links TRBV7-2 to TRBJ2-1; tentative D call: TRBD2 (6 bases). The length of the CDR3 is 13 residues. Germline lookup yields CDR1 SGHTA and CDR2 FQGNSA. The CDR3 coding sequence is TGTGCCAGCACCTTAGCGCTACGGGGGGAGCAGTTCTTC. This codes for CASTLALRGEQFF.

The CDR3 nucleotides are TGTGCCAGCAGCCGTCGCTCGCAAAATGAGCAGTTCTTC. This sequence encodes CASSRRSQNEQFF. This chain joins TRBV11-1 and TRBJ2-1, with D unresolved. Between the trimmed V and J ends, which lost 5 bases and 7 bases, there was a span of 12 bases. This CDR3 is 13 amino acids long. The V gene's germline CDR1 is SGHAT and CDR2 FQDESV (reference sequence).

CDR3 amino acids: CSARTALNTEAFF. The CDR3 nucleotides read TGCAGTGCTCGGACAGCCTTGAACACTGAAGCTTTCTTT. The chain links TRBV20-1 to TRBJ1-1, with D possibly TRBD1 on 6 matching bases. This CDR3 is 13 amino acids long. V was clipped by 5 bases and J by 0 bases, with 10 bases between them. Germline V gives CDR1 DFQATT, CDR2 SNEGSKA (reference sequence).